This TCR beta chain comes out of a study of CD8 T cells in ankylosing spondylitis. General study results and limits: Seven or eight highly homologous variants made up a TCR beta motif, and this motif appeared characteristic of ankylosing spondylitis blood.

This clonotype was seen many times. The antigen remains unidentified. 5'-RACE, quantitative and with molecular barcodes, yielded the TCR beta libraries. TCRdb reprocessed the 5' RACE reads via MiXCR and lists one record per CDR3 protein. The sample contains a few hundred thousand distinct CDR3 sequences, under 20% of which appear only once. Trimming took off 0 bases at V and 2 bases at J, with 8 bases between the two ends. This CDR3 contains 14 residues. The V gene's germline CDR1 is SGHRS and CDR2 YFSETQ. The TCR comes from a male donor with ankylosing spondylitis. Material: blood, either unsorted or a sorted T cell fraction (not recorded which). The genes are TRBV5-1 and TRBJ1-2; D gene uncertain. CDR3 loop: CASSLAQQNYGYTF. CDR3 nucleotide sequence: TGCGCCAGCAGCTTGGCACAGCAGAACTATGGCTACACCTTC.